This T cell receptor (beta chain) was captured by sequencing in a study of T cells after yellow fever vaccination. Study in general: Fractions with few cells were prepared using SMART-Seq v4 Ultra Low Input.

Concerning this clonotype: Its antigen is unidentified.

Study observations and caveats: A secondary response was less intense yet reached its peak sooner, at day 5 versus 15. Post-booster repertoires contained most primary-vaccination clones again (approximately 97% CD4, 88% CD8).

Synthesis of TCR cDNA relied on 5'RACE template switching, which attached a universal primer site and UMIs. One entry per CDR3 protein results from TCRdb running MiXCR on the 5' RACE reads. The sample consists of roughly 400,000 distinct CDR3 sequences, roughly a sixth of them appearing once. This CDR3 has 17 amino acids. Germline CDR1 MDHEN, CDR2 SYDVKM. V lost 1 base and J 4 bases, leaving 19 bases between the germline ends. The specimen comprised PBMCs, sampled before the yellow fever booster vaccination. The rearrangement joins TRBV28 to TRBJ1-1; perhaps TRBD1 as D (6 bases). The sequence derives from a man aged 18 to 30 who received the YFV17D yellow fever vaccine. In DNA form, the CDR3 reads TGTGCCAGCAGTTTATCCCCCGGGGGCTTGTTTGGCACTGAAGCTTTCTTT. Translated, it gives CASSLSPGGLFGTEAFF.